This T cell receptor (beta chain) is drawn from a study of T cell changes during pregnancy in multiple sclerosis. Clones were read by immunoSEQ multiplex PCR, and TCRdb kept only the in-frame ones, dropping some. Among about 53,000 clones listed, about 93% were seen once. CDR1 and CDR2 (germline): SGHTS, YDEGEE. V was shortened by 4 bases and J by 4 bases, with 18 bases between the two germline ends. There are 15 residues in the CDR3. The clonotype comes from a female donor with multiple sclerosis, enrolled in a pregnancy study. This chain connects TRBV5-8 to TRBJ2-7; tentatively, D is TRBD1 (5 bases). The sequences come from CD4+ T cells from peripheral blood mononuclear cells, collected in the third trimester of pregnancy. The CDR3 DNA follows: TGTGCCAGCAGCCGTTCGAGAGACAGAGAGTACGAGCAGTACTTC. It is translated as CASSRSRDREYEQYF.